Below, one T cell receptor (beta chain) is given with its context. This sample is drawn from a study of PD-1 blockade in classical Hodgkin lymphoma. The table came from immunoSEQ multiplex PCR; TCRdb's copy has only in-frame clones and leaves some out. Among 90,000 to 120,000 clones, about 88% were seen once, and the ten largest hold just under 20%. Each patient experienced a relapse that followed autologous stem cell transplantation, and brentuximab vedotin exposure varied. The sample was peripheral blood mononuclear cells (PBMCs), taken before the second cycle of nivolumab. The receptor was derived from a human donor with classical Hodgkin lymphoma.

CDR3 in DNA: TGCAGCGTTGAAGAACTAGCGGGGGACAATGAGCAGTTCTTC. Translation: CSVEELAGDNEQFF. V is TRBV29-1 and J is TRBJ2-1, with 11 positions matching TRBD2. The junction had 0 bases not matched to a gene; V was cut back by 0 bases and J by 5 bases. The CDR3 spans 14 residues. Germline CDR1 SQVTM, CDR2 ANQGSEA.